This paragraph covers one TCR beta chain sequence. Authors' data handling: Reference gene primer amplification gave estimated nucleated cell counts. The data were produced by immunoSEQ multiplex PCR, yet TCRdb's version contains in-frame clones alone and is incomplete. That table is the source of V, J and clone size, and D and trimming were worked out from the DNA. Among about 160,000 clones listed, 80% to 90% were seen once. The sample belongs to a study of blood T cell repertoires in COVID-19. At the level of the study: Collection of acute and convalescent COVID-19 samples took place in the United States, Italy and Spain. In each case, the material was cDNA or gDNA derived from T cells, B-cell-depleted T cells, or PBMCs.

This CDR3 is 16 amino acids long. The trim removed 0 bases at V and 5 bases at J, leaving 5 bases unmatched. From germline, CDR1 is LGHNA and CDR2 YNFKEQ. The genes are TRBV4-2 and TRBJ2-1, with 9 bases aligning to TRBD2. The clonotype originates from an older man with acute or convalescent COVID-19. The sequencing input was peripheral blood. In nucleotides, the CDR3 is TGTGCCAGCAGCCAAGAACTAGCGGGTAGTAACAATGAGCAGTTCTTC. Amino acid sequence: CASSQELAGSNNEQFF.